This T cell receptor beta chain was identified in a study of T cells in tuberculosis. Sorting used thawed, overnight-rested PBMC stained with anti-CD3, a viability dye and GMM-loaded CD1B tetramer. CD1B tetramers were loaded with Rhodococcus equi-derived C32 glucose monomycolate. V was clipped by 4 bases and J by 6 bases, with 17 bases between them. Germline assignment: CDR1 SGHTA and CDR2 FQGNSA. The CDR3 consists of 15 residues. No alpha-beta pairing information exists for these sequences. The method was immunoSEQ multiplex PCR; TCRdb's version includes in-frame clones alone and lacks a portion of them. The profile covers 54,000 or so clones, with about four fifths appearing a single time and roughly 12% taken by the ten largest.

This clonotype was obtained from an adult woman with latent tuberculosis. The V call is TRBV7-2, the J call TRBJ2-3, with D possibly matching TRBD2 (5 bases). The sequenced sample was CD1b-GMM tetramer-negative cells sorted from PBMCs. The CDR3 spells CASSSGLLGRDTQYF. The CDR3 DNA follows: TGTGCCAGCAGCTCCGGACTTTTGGGTAGGGATACGCAGTATTTT. Drawing the rest from reference TRBV7-2 and TRBJ2-3, the complete variable domain is GAGVSQSPSNKVTEKGKDVELRCDPISGHTALYWYRQSLGQGLEFLIYFQGNSAPDKSGLPSDRFSAERTGGSVSTLTIQRTQQEDSAVYLCASSSGLLGRDTQYFGPGTRLTVL.